These 13 T cell receptor beta chains were sequenced from one sample in a study of CD8+ T cells in alopecia areata. Treatment specified: oral pan-JAK inhibitor, 5-10 mg twice daily. Sequencing relied on a cDNA template that was reverse transcribed from extracted RNA. The table came from immunoSEQ multiplex PCR; TCRdb's copy has only in-frame clones and leaves some out. The table records about 190,000 clones, 45% to 65% of them present only once. This specimen consisted of CD4+ T cells sorted from blood, obtained at week 4, from a patient treated with tofacitinib. The receptors derive from a human donor with alopecia areata.

The V gene is TRBV29-1, the J gene TRBJ1-2; D might be TRBD1 (6 bases). V shed 5 bases and J shed 4 bases, with 8 bases lying between them. The CDR3 is made up of 11 amino acids. The germline V gene has CDR1 SQVTM and CDR2 ANQGSEA. The CDR3 region is CSVRTVYGYTF. Written as DNA, the CDR3 is TGCAGCGTTCGGACAGTCTATGGCTACACCTTC.

The CDR3 sequence: CASGPGPTSGANVLTF. In DNA form, the CDR3 reads TGTGCCAGCGGACCGGGACCGACCTCTGGGGCCAACGTCCTGACTTTC. V gene TRBV6-6 combines with J gene TRBJ2-6, with D possibly called TRBD1 or TRBD2 (5 bases each). The CDR3 has 16 residues. V lost 8 bases and J lost 0, with 14 bases in between. CDR1 and CDR2 from the germline V gene are MNHNY and SVGAGI (reference sequence).

The sample holds a few counts of this clone. J is TRBJ2-5 and V is TRBV4-1; a possible D gene is TRBD2 (7 bases). Trimming took 4 bases from V and 4 from J, leaving 13 bases between them. Germline V lookup: CDR1 MGHRA, CDR2 YSYEKL. CDR3 length equals 14 residues. The CDR3 bases are TGCGCCAGCAGCCGAGAACGGGGGGCAGAGACCCAGTACTTC. Translated: CASSRERGAETQYF.

The genes are TRBV30 and TRBJ1-5, with D maybe TRBD1 (6 bases). The germline V gene encodes CDR1 GTSNPN and CDR2 SVGIG (reference sequence). Deletions cut 5 bases from V and 5 bases from J, with 13 bases between. This CDR3 region has 13 residues. The CDR3 reads CAWETGPDQPQHF. The CDR3, as DNA: TGTGCCTGGGAGACAGGTCCTGATCAGCCCCAGCATTTT.

This chain connects TRBV6-5 to TRBJ2-3; 10 bases fit TRBD2. Germline assignment: CDR1 MNHEY and CDR2 SVGAGI. J lost 4 bases, V lost 2 bases, and 6 bases had no gene match. This CDR3 has 16 residues. Written as DNA, the CDR3 is TGTGCCAGCAGTTACCGGCTAGCGGGAGCGGCAGATACGCAGTATTTT. Its translation is CASSYRLAGAADTQYF.

The chain carries TRBV30 and TRBJ2-1, with a weak D call TRBD2 (5 bases). V gave up 2 bases and J gave up 3 bases, with 17 bases separating them. Looked up from germline, CDR1 is GTSNPN and CDR2 is SVGIG (reference sequence). This CDR3 contains 16 residues. CDR3 nucleotide sequence: TGTGCCTGGAGTCTCAAAGGTCGGGGAGACTACAATGAGCAGTTCTTC. This sequence encodes CAWSLKGRGDYNEQFF.

J is TRBJ2-2 and V is TRBV30; D is unresolved. Germline V lookup: CDR1 GTSNPN, CDR2 SVGIG (reference sequence). This CDR3 comprises 13 residues. V lost 2 bases to trimming and J lost 4 bases, with 8 bases between them. The CDR3 sequence is CAWSKQFTGELFF. In DNA form, the CDR3 reads TGTGCCTGGAGTAAACAGTTCACCGGGGAGCTGTTTTTT.

On this clone itself: The junction differs from germline at one of its ends, possibly a read error. The chain employs TRBV10-3 and TRBJ1-2, with D hard to call. The CDR3 loop spans 11 amino acids. CDR1 and CDR2 (germline): ENHRY, SYGVKD. Here the CDR3 reads CASSYGVGYTF. For the CDR3, the DNA is TGTGCCAGCAGTTACGGGGTTGGCTACACCTTC.

This rearrangement joins TRBV30 to TRBJ2-7; 8 bases match TRBD1. Germline V gives CDR1 GTSNPN, CDR2 SVGIG (reference sequence). The CDR3 has 14 amino acids. J gave up 2 bases and V 0 bases, and 3 bases lay outside the gene matches. The DNA of the CDR3 is TGTGCCTGGAGTGTAACAGGGGGTCCCTACGAGCAGTACTTC. Its protein product is CAWSVTGGPYEQYF.

V gene TRBV27 combines with J gene TRBJ2-7; a weak D match, TRBD1 (6 bases). Germline V lookup: CDR1 MNHEY, CDR2 SMNVEV (reference sequence). The ends were cut back, 2 bases at V and 1 base at J, with 15 bases in the middle. The CDR3 runs to 16 residues. The CDR3 loop is CASSLPIRGRSYEQYF. CDR3 nucleotides: TGTGCCAGCAGTTTACCAATCAGGGGCAGGTCCTACGAGCAGTACTTC.

This rearrangement joins TRBV5-1 to TRBJ2-1; tentatively, D is TRBD1 or TRBD2 (5 bases each). CDR3 length: 15 amino acids. Germline-derived CDR1 and CDR2 are SGHRS and YFSETQ. V gave up 0 bases and J gave up 8 bases, with 15 bases separating them. In DNA form, the CDR3 reads TGCGCCAGCAGCTTGGTCCGGGACGCTGGCCATGAGCAGTTCTTC. Its translation: CASSLVRDAGHEQFF.

The V call is TRBV29-1, the J call TRBJ2-1; 7 nucleotides align to TRBD1. Germline trimming cut 7 bases from V and 3 bases from J; bases unmatched to any gene: 9. CDR1 and CDR2 (germline): SQVTM, ANQGSEA. The CDR3 is made up of 14 amino acids. The CDR3 spells CSAGFGTDYNEQFF. The CDR3 DNA is TGCAGCGCTGGGTTCGGGACAGACTACAATGAGCAGTTCTTC.

This clone has just one count. This CDR3 is also generated by other DNA sequences in the sample. This chain joins TRBV29-1 and TRBJ2-5; 14 nucleotides match TRBD2. V lost 4 bases and J lost 4; bases outside the gene matches: 5. Looked up from germline, CDR1 is SQVTM and CDR2 is ANQGSEA. The CDR3 runs to 15 residues. CDR3: CSVGGTSGSRETQYF. CDR3 sequence (DNA): TGCAGCGTTGGCGGGACTAGCGGGAGTAGAGAGACCCAGTACTTC.